Following are 13 T cell receptor beta chains from one sample sequenced in a study of shared clonotypes between healthy human individuals. Clones were sequenced by immunoSEQ multiplex PCR, and TCRdb holds only the in-frame ones, with some missing. The profile shows more than 2,000,000 clones, roughly 92% of them singletons. Sequences were obtained from naive CD4+ T cells sorted from blood. Subset indicated: CD45RA+ positively selected. The receptors come from a man younger than 35 in good health.

This clone came up once. The rearrangement links TRBV25-1 to TRBJ1-2; TRBD1 matches 8 bases. Trimming at V came to 3 bases and at J to 4 bases, leaving 7 bases not matched to a gene. Germline loops: CDR1 MGHDK, CDR2 SYGVNS. The length of the CDR3 is 15 residues. The CDR3 loop reads CASSEPGTGGYGYTF. In nucleotides, the CDR3 is TGTGCCAGCAGTGAGCCAGGAACAGGGGGCTATGGCTACACCTTC.

Concerning this clone: Other nucleotide sequences in the sample specify the same CDR3. The J gene is TRBJ2-5, the V gene TRBV5-1, with D unclear. The CDR3 totals 14 residues. V was clipped by 0 bases and J by 1 base, with 7 bases between them. The V gene's germline CDR1 is SGHRS and CDR2 YFSETQ. The chain's CDR3 is CASSLVAAQETQYF. Here the CDR3 DNA reads TGCGCCAGCAGCTTGGTGGCAGCCCAAGAGACCCAGTACTTC.

This clone has just a few counts. The rearrangement links TRBV7-2 to TRBJ1-4; D gene unclear. Germline V gene sequence: CDR1 SGHTA, CDR2 FQGNSA. CDR3 size: 14 residues. V lost 4 bases, J lost 7 bases, and 13 bases lay in between. In DNA, the CDR3 is TGTGCCAGCAGCTCGGTGATTCTCGGTGAAAAACTGTTTTTT. This sequence encodes CASSSVILGEKLFF.

The V call is TRBV18, the J call TRBJ1-5; TRBD1 might be the D (5 bases). Between the trimmed V and J ends, which lost 1 base and 3 bases, there was a span of 10 bases. Per the germline V gene, CDR1 is KGHSH and CDR2 is LQKENI. The CDR3 contains 15 residues. As DNA, the CDR3 is TGTGCCAGCTCACCACAGGGGTGGGTCAATCAGCCCCAGCATTTT. Its protein is CASSPQGWVNQPQHF.

V is TRBV6-5 and J is TRBJ2-3; D may be TRBD1 (5 bases). The CDR3 is made up of 15 amino acids. Germline V gene sequence: CDR1 MNHEY, CDR2 SVGAGI. V shed 2 bases and J shed 1 base, with 10 bases lying between them. CDR3 DNA: TGTGCCAGCAGTTACGCACAGGTTCGCACAGATACGCAGTATTTT. Amino acids: CASSYAQVRTDTQYF.

This clone showed up just once. The rearrangement links TRBV10-3 to TRBJ2-5, with D possibly TRBD2 on 5 matching bases. With 8 bases removed from V and 5 bases from J, the gap between germline ends came to 12 bases. In germline, CDR1 is ENHRY, CDR2 SYGVKD. The CDR3 runs to 12 residues. The CDR3 reads CAISSEEETQYF. Here the CDR3 DNA reads TGTGCCATCTCTTCGGAGGAGGAGACCCAGTACTTC.

The chain has TRBV6-6 and TRBJ2-1, with a tentative D call TRBD2 (6 bases). Trimming stripped 4 bases from V and 9 bases from J, with 13 bases between. The germline gives CDR1 MNHNY, CDR2 SVGAGI (reference sequence). CDR3 length equals 13 residues. CDR3 region: CASSSQDGSEQFF. As DNA, the CDR3 is TGTGCCAGCAGTTCCCAGGACGGGAGTGAGCAGTTCTTC.

This clone was found once. The V and J genes are TRBV13 and TRBJ1-2; the D gene is possibly TRBD1 (5 bases). Per the germline V gene, CDR1 is PRHDT and CDR2 is FYEKMQ (reference sequence). The V gene lost 3 bases and the J gene lost 1 base, with 6 bases spanning the gap. The CDR3 consists of 13 residues. As DNA, the CDR3 is TGTGCCAGCAGCTTCCAGGGTAACTATGGCTACACCTTC. It translates to CASSFQGNYGYTF.

The chain employs TRBV10-3 and TRBJ1-2; a possible D gene is TRBD1 (5 bases). V was clipped by 0 bases and J by 5 bases, with 7 bases between them. The germline gives CDR1 ENHRY, CDR2 SYGVKD. The CDR3 has 13 residues. CDR3 bases: TGTGCCATCAGTGAGTCACAGGCATATGGCTACACCTTC. This codes for CAISESQAYGYTF.

The genes are TRBV30 and TRBJ2-1; no clear D gene. CDR3 length: 15 residues. From germline, CDR1 is GTSNPN and CDR2 SVGIG (reference sequence). V was clipped by 3 bases and J by 4 bases, with 16 bases between them. The CDR3 sequence is CAWSGSGGIYNEQFF. CDR3 nucleotides: TGTGCCTGGAGCGGATCCGGTGGGATTTACAATGAGCAGTTCTTC.

The rearrangement uses TRBV5-1 and TRBJ2-7; 9 bases fit TRBD1. From germline, CDR1 is SGHRS and CDR2 YFSETQ. This CDR3 spans 13 amino acids. The V and J ends lost 4 bases and 6 bases, in that order; junction bases with no gene match: 5. CDR3 in amino acids: CASSKATGGEQYF. CDR3 in DNA: TGCGCCAGCAGCAAAGCGACAGGGGGCGAGCAGTACTTC. The complete variable domain, with remaining parts taken from reference TRBV5-1 and TRBJ2-7, reads KAGVTQTPRYLIKTRGQQVTLSCSPISGHRSVSWYQQTPGQGLQFLFEYFSETQRNKGNFPGRFSGRQFSNSRSEMNVSTLELGDSALYLCASSKATGGEQYFGPGTRLTVT.

CDR3 protein: CAIRGGNENGYTF. The CDR3 nucleotides read TGTGCCATCAGAGGGGGGAACGAAAATGGCTACACCTTC. This chain connects TRBV10-3 to TRBJ1-2; the D gene is possibly TRBD1 (6 bases). The CDR3 totals 13 residues. Trimming pared 6 bases from V and 6 bases from J, leaving 14 bases between. Germline lookup yields CDR1 ENHRY and CDR2 SYGVKD.

The chain has TRBV6-1 and TRBJ2-1; D is possibly TRBD1 (6 bases). The germline CDR1 and CDR2 sequences are MNHNS and SASEGT. Deletions cut 2 bases from V and 7 bases from J, with 18 bases between. The CDR3 is made up of 16 amino acids. CDR3 sequence: CASSELGASIGNEQFF. The CDR3 nucleotides are TGTGCCAGCAGTGAACTGGGGGCTTCCATTGGGAATGAGCAGTTCTTC.